These 8 T cell receptor beta chains came from one sample sequenced in a study of PD-1 blockade in mismatch repair-deficient tumors. Libraries were prepared by immunoSEQ multiplex PCR; TCRdb keeps only in-frame clonotypes and omits some of them. The table records about 68,000 clones, more than 75% of them present only once. This material consisted of peripheral blood, taken 2 weeks after starting pembrolizumab. These receptors were collected from an adult with mismatch repair-deficient cancer.

J is TRBJ1-1 and V is TRBV11-3; D call uncertain. The CDR3 spans 13 residues. V lost 1 base and J lost 3, with 6 bases in between. Germline V gene lookup returns CDR1 SGHNT and CDR2 YENEEA. The CDR3 protein is CASSLGAYTEAFF. The CDR3 DNA follows: TGTGCCAGCAGCTTAGGGGCGTACACTGAAGCTTTCTTT.

The V gene is TRBV15, the J gene TRBJ1-1; the D gene is possibly TRBD1 (5 bases). CDR1 is LNHNV, CDR2 YYDKDF, per germline (reference sequence). The V end lost 6 bases, the J end lost 5 bases, and 10 bases lay between the germline ends. The CDR3 consists of 12 residues. CDR3: CATRNRGTEAFF. The CDR3 DNA reads TGTGCCACCAGAAATAGGGGTACTGAAGCTTTCTTT.

The CDR3: CASSHRDRGGYTF. The CDR3 nucleotides are TGTGCCAGCAGCCACCGCGACAGGGGTGGCTACACCTTC. The V gene is TRBV7-2, the J gene TRBJ1-2; 8 bases align to TRBD1. Germline V gene lookup returns CDR1 SGHTA and CDR2 FQGNSA. The V gene end was trimmed by 5 bases and the J gene end by 7 bases; junction bases not matched to a gene: 6. The CDR3 is 13 residues long.

The chain combines TRBV7-3 with TRBJ2-1; tentative D call: TRBD2 (5 bases). Germline values: CDR1 SGHTA, CDR2 FQGTGA. The V gene lost 5 bases and the J gene lost 0 bases, with 11 bases spanning the gap. This CDR3 contains 15 residues. CDR3 bases: TGTGCCAGCAGCCCAAGCGGTATCTCCTACAATGAGCAGTTCTTC. Its protein is CASSPSGISYNEQFF.

This clone was seen more than once but under ten times. This CDR3 is also generated by other DNA sequences in the sample. This chain links TRBV9 with TRBJ2-7; D is unresolved. Per germline, CDR1 SGDLS and CDR2 YYNGEE. The V end lost 0 bases, the J end lost 4 bases, and 8 bases lay between the germline ends. The CDR3 spans 13 residues. The CDR3 is CASSVGERYEQYF. The DNA of the CDR3 is TGTGCCAGCAGCGTAGGTGAGAGGTACGAGCAGTACTTC.

The rearrangement joins TRBV11-1 to TRBJ1-1; the D is unclear. The V gene's germline CDR1 is SGHAT and CDR2 FQDESV (reference sequence). The V and J ends lost 0 bases and 1 base respectively, with 3 bases between them. The CDR3 loop spans 13 amino acids. The CDR3 bases are TGTGCCAGCAGCTTAGCAGGGAACACTGAAGCTTTCTTT. Its translation is CASSLAGNTEAFF. The variable domain in full, with the rest retrieved from reference TRBV11-1 and TRBJ1-1, is EAEVAQSPRYKITEKSQAVAFWCDPISGHATLYWYRQILGQGPELLVQFQDESVVDDSQLPKDRFSAERLKGVDSTLKIQPAELGDSAMYLCASSLAGNTEAFFGQGTRLTVV.

J is TRBJ2-3 and V is TRBV7-2, with TRBD2 matching 13 bases. The ends lost 5 bases at V and 8 bases at J; junction bases unmatched: 10. Germline assignment: CDR1 SGHTA and CDR2 FQGNSA. The CDR3 loop spans 16 amino acids. In DNA form, the CDR3 reads TGTGCCAGCAGCAGACGGACTAGCGGGAGTAGTGTTACGCAGTATTTT. Amino acid sequence: CASSRRTSGSSVTQYF. Supplemented by reference TRBV7-2 and TRBJ2-3, the full variable domain reads GAGVSQSPSNKVTEKGKDVELRCDPISGHTALYWYRQSLGQGLEFLIYFQGNSAPDKSGLPSDRFSAERTGGSVSTLTIQRTQQEDSAVYLCASSRRTSGSSVTQYFGPGTRLTVL.

The chain has TRBV2 and TRBJ1-2; TRBD1 matches 9 bases. This CDR3 has 14 amino acids. J was trimmed by 2 bases and V by 5 bases; bases with no gene match: 3. Germline V lookup: CDR1 SNHLY, CDR2 FYNNEI. The CDR3 is CASSRGQGNYGYTF. Written as DNA, the CDR3 is TGTGCCAGCAGTCGGGGACAGGGAAACTATGGCTACACCTTC.